The 30 T cell receptor beta chains listed next were all sequenced from one sample in a study of cytotoxic CD8 clonotypes in ibrutinib-treated CLL. Sequenced by immunoSEQ multiplex PCR; TCRdb stores in-frame clones only, minus some. The profile shows some 140,000 clones, 75% to 95% of them singletons. Source: PBMCs, taken after 12 months of ibrutinib treatment. These receptor sequences come from a human donor with chronic lymphocytic leukemia.

The rearrangement uses TRBV5-1 and TRBJ2-7; 10 nucleotides align to TRBD2. Per germline, CDR1 SGHRS and CDR2 YFSETQ. Germline trimming cut 1 base from V and 7 bases from J; bases unmatched to any gene: 5. The CDR3 length is 14 residues. The CDR3 bases are TGCGCCAGCAGCTTGACTAGCGGGAAAAAGGAGCAGTACTTC. As protein: CASSLTSGKKEQYF.

CDR3 sequence: CASSSRPGELFF. The CDR3 bases are TGTGCCAGCAGCTCCAGACCCGGGGAGCTGTTTTTT. The V and J genes are TRBV7-3 and TRBJ2-2; no clear D. V dropped 4 bases and J dropped 6 bases, with 6 bases sitting between them. There are 12 residues in the CDR3. CDR1 and CDR2 (germline): SGHTA, FQGTGA.

This chain links TRBV7-3 with TRBJ1-1; no firm D call. The germline CDR1 and CDR2 sequences are SGHTA and FQGTGA. There are 13 residues in the CDR3. V was trimmed by 4 bases and J by 4 bases, leaving 10 bases between them. CDR3 region: CASSSHLGTEAFF. In DNA, the CDR3 is TGTGCCAGCAGCTCGCACCTAGGCACTGAAGCTTTCTTT.

The chain links TRBV7-8 to TRBJ2-1; D is uncertain. Germline CDR1 and CDR2: SGHVS and FQNEAQ. Trimming took 2 bases from V and 8 from J, leaving 4 bases between them. This CDR3 has 11 amino acids. Here the CDR3 reads CASSLIDEQFF. The CDR3 region has the DNA TGTGCCAGCAGCTTAATCGATGAGCAGTTCTTC. Combining the CDR3 with reference TRBV7-8 and TRBJ2-1 gives the whole variable domain GAGVSQSPRYKVAKRGQDVALRCDPISGHVSLFWYQQALGQGPEFLTYFQNEAQLDKSGLPSDRFFAERPEGSVSTLKIQRTQQEDSAVYLCASSLIDEQFFGPGTRLTVL.

This clone was observed a few times. J is TRBJ1-5 and V is TRBV28, with D perhaps matching TRBD1 (6 bases). With 2 bases removed from V and 5 bases from J, the gap between germline ends came to 13 bases. Germline V gives CDR1 MDHEN, CDR2 SYDVKM. The CDR3 loop spans 15 amino acids. CDR3 sequence (DNA): TGTGCCAGCAGTTTAGGGGGGCGCCCCGATCAGCCCCAGCATTTT. Its protein is CASSLGGRPDQPQHF.

The chain combines TRBV7-9 with TRBJ2-7; TRBD1 aligns across 7 bases. Trimming took 5 bases from V and 4 from J; bases not matched to a gene: 11. The CDR3 is 15 residues long. Germline V lookup: CDR1 SEHNR, CDR2 FQNEAQ (reference sequence). The CDR3 spells CASSPSPGTAYEQYF. DNA of the CDR3: TGTGCCAGCAGCCCAAGCCCCGGGACAGCATACGAGCAGTACTTC. The full variable domain, rest sourced from reference TRBV7-9 and TRBJ2-7, is DTGVSQNPRHKITKRGQNVTFRCDPISEHNRLYWYRQTLGQGPEFLTYFQNEAQLEKSRLLSDRFSAERPKGSFSTLEIQRTEQGDSAMYLCASSPSPGTAYEQYFGPGTRLTVT.

The chain links TRBV7-8 to TRBJ1-2; D not resolved. The V gene lost 1 base and the J gene lost 7 bases, with 19 bases spanning the gap. This CDR3 has 16 residues. Germline loops: CDR1 SGHVS, CDR2 FQNEAQ. The CDR3: CASSLEIGYTVGGYTF. For the CDR3, the DNA is TGTGCCAGCAGCTTAGAGATAGGGTACACGGTTGGTGGCTACACCTTC.

V and J are TRBV30 and TRBJ1-3; D remains ambiguous. Per germline, CDR1 GTSNPN and CDR2 SVGIG (reference sequence). The length of the CDR3 is 12 residues. The CDR3 protein is CAQWASGNTIYF. CDR3 nucleotides: TGTGCACAGTGGGCCTCTGGAAACACCATATATTTT.

The genes are TRBV10-3 and TRBJ2-5; 11 bases line up with TRBD2. After removal of 2 bases from V and 1 base from J, the junction contained 0 bases not matched to a gene. Per germline, CDR1 ENHRY and CDR2 SYGVKD. The CDR3 length is 15 residues. The DNA for the CDR3 is TGTGCCATCAGTGAGACTAGCGGGAGCCAAGAGACCCAGTACTTC. This translates into CAISETSGSQETQYF.

This chain links TRBV6-5 with TRBJ2-3; 8 positions agree with TRBD2. The germline V gene encodes CDR1 MNHEY and CDR2 SVGAGI. The CDR3 covers 14 residues. Trimming removed 6 bases from V and 5 bases from J; junction bases left unmatched: 7. The CDR3 loop reads CASRRGAAQDTQYF. In DNA form, the CDR3 reads TGTGCCAGCAGGCGGGGGGCGGCTCAAGATACGCAGTATTTT.

This chain joins TRBV14 and TRBJ2-7, with TRBD2 matching 10 bases. This CDR3 region has 15 residues. Germline CDR1 is SGHDN and CDR2 is FVKESK. J lost 4 bases, V lost 6 bases, and 9 bases had no gene match. CDR3 amino acids: CASSRTASGSYEQYF. The CDR3 DNA reads TGTGCCAGCAGTCGCACCGCTAGCGGGAGTTACGAGCAGTACTTC.

This clone was observed once. J is TRBJ1-1 and V is TRBV6-5; tentatively, D is TRBD1 (6 bases). Germline-derived CDR1 and CDR2 are MNHEY and SVGAGI. CDR3 length: 14 amino acids. The V and J ends lost 0 bases and 10 bases respectively, with 15 bases between them. CDR3 DNA: TGTGCCAGCAGTTACTCTGGGGGCCCAAGGAGAGCTTTCTTT. Amino acid sequence: CASSYSGGPRRAFF.

This chain uses TRBV29-1 with TRBJ1-2, with D perhaps TRBD1 (6 bases). The V end lost 1 base, the J end lost 1 base, and 13 bases lay between the germline ends. Germline-derived CDR1 and CDR2 are SQVTM and ANQGSEA. CDR3 length equals 15 residues. CDR3 region: CSVEAGAGRNYGYTF. The CDR3 DNA is TGCAGCGTTGAAGCAGGGGCCGGACGTAACTATGGCTACACCTTC.

The chain is built from TRBV13 and TRBJ2-3; no firm D call. Germline V CDR1 and CDR2: PRHDT, FYEKMQ (reference sequence). V lost 8 bases, J lost 3 bases, and 12 bases lay in between. This CDR3 comprises 13 residues. The CDR3 is CASLGRQTDTQYF. CDR3 coding DNA: TGTGCCAGCTTGGGCCGGCAGACAGATACGCAGTATTTT.

V gene TRBV30 combines with J gene TRBJ1-5; 9 bases are shared with TRBD1. CDR3 length: 13 residues. Germline V gene data show CDR1 as GTSNPN and CDR2 as SVGIG (reference sequence). With 3 bases clipped from V and 5 bases from J, the junction kept 2 bases outside the gene matches. The CDR3 here is CAWRQGAHQPQHF. For the CDR3, the DNA is TGTGCCTGGAGACAGGGGGCTCATCAGCCCCAGCATTTT.

This chain connects TRBV6-4 to TRBJ1-1; no firm D call. The CDR3 extends over 13 amino acids. CDR1 is MRHNA, CDR2 SNTAGT, per germline. Trimming took 6 bases from V and 2 from J, leaving 10 bases between them. The CDR3 region has the DNA TGTGCCAGCAGCTCCCAGGTCAACACTGAAGCTTTCTTT. Translated, it gives CASSSQVNTEAFF.

The chain employs TRBV29-1 and TRBJ2-4; TRBD1 agrees at 7 bases. The CDR3 loop spans 12 amino acids. V shed 5 bases, J shed 5 bases, and the junction held 3 bases outside the gene matches. Germline V lookup: CDR1 SQVTM, CDR2 ANQGSEA. CDR3 in DNA: TGCAGCGTTTTGGGACAGCAAAACATTCAGTACTTC. Its protein is CSVLGQQNIQYF.

The chain carries TRBV2 and TRBJ2-7; unclear D gene. The CDR3 loop spans 11 amino acids. Trimming took off 7 bases at V and 5 bases at J, with 9 bases between the two ends. Germline lookup yields CDR1 SNHLY and CDR2 FYNNEI. CDR3 sequence (DNA): TGTGCCAGCATTCTGGCCCACGAGCAGTACTTC. It specifies CASILAHEQYF.

In its sample, this clone was seen once. This sequence joins TRBV18 and TRBJ1-4, with TRBD1 matching 7 bases. Looked up from germline, CDR1 is KGHSH and CDR2 is LQKENI. The CDR3 spans 15 residues. The J segment lost 7 bases and the V segment lost 1 base, leaving 6 bases of the junction unmatched. The CDR3 is CASSPLTGWGEKLFF. CDR3 coding DNA: TGTGCCAGCTCACCACTGACAGGGTGGGGTGAAAAACTGTTTTTT.

This chain links TRBV5-1 with TRBJ2-4; possible D gene TRBD2, 9 bases. Trimming cost V 4 bases and J 6 bases, with 20 bases left between them. This CDR3 has 16 amino acids. Germline values: CDR1 SGHRS, CDR2 YFSETQ. This chain's CDR3 is CASSGTGGLARNIQYF. CDR3 DNA sequence: TGCGCCAGCAGCGGAACAGGGGGACTAGCTCGAAACATTCAGTACTTC.

The chain links TRBV7-9 to TRBJ2-7, with D perhaps TRBD1 (5 bases). Per germline, CDR1 SEHNR and CDR2 FQNEAQ (reference sequence). CDR3 length: 15 residues. Trimming stripped 5 bases from V and 2 bases from J, with 16 bases between. The CDR3 DNA sequence: TGTGCCAGCAGCATCCTTGGCAGGGCACCCTACGAGCAGTACTTC. Protein product: CASSILGRAPYEQYF.

V and J are TRBV10-3 and TRBJ2-3, with 13 positions matching TRBD2. The germline V gene encodes CDR1 ENHRY and CDR2 SYGVKD. CDR3 length equals 15 residues. Trimming cost V 6 bases and J 1 base; bases outside gene matches: 1. The DNA for the CDR3 is TGTGCCATCAGAGGGACTAGCGGGGGCACAGATACGCAGTATTTT. It encodes CAIRGTSGGTDTQYF.

The chain uses TRBV27 and TRBJ2-1, with D possibly being TRBD2 (5 bases). This CDR3 spans 16 amino acids. Germline V CDR1 and CDR2: MNHEY, SMNVEV (reference sequence). V was clipped by 7 bases and J by 1 base, with 17 bases between them. Here the CDR3 DNA reads TGTGCCAGCATTGGTAAGCGGCGGTCTTCCTACAATGAGCAGTTCTTC. Translation gives CASIGKRRSSYNEQFF.

V is TRBV2 and J is TRBJ2-7, with 8 positions matching TRBD2. The CDR3 totals 17 residues. Germline values: CDR1 SNHLY, CDR2 FYNNEI. V lost 4 bases, J lost 2 bases, and 13 bases stayed unmatched. The chain's CDR3 is CASSASGPSLQTYEQYF. The CDR3 bases are TGTGCCAGCAGTGCTAGCGGGCCGTCCCTGCAAACCTACGAGCAGTACTTC.

Remarks on this clone: Additional DNA sequences in this sample encode the identical CDR3. The chain employs TRBV18 and TRBJ2-1; TRBD2 matches at 9 bases. This CDR3 has 15 residues. With 3 bases clipped from V and 1 base from J, the junction kept 1 base outside the gene matches. Germline V gene data show CDR1 as KGHSH and CDR2 as LQKENI. CDR3 region: CASSPLAGSYNEQFF. CDR3 sequence (DNA): TGTGCCAGCTCACCCCTAGCGGGGTCCTACAATGAGCAGTTCTTC.

The chain links TRBV7-2 to TRBJ1-5; D gene uncertain. This CDR3 contains 15 residues. Per the germline V gene, CDR1 is SGHTA and CDR2 is FQGNSA. Between the trimmed V and J ends, which lost 3 bases and 3 bases, there was a span of 12 bases. This CDR3 is CASSFSGSYNQPQHF. CDR3 DNA sequence: TGTGCCAGCAGCTTTAGTGGAAGTTACAATCAGCCCCAGCATTTT. Filled out from reference TRBV7-2 and TRBJ1-5, the complete variable domain reads GAGVSQSPSNKVTEKGKDVELRCDPISGHTALYWYRQSLGQGLEFLIYFQGNSAPDKSGLPSDRFSAERTGGSVSTLTIQRTQQEDSAVYLCASSFSGSYNQPQHFGDGTRLSIL.

The chain has TRBV28 and TRBJ1-5; maybe TRBD1 (5 bases). This CDR3 has 12 amino acids. With 7 bases removed from V and 4 bases from J, the gap between germline ends came to 8 bases. Germline V CDR1 and CDR2: MDHEN, SYDVKM. The CDR3 coding sequence is TGTGCCAGCACCTCAGGGAATCAGCCCCAGCATTTT. It encodes CASTSGNQPQHF. The full variable domain, with the rest looked up from reference TRBV28 and TRBJ1-5, is DVKVTQSSRYLVKRTGEKVFLECVQDMDHENMFWYRQDPGLGLRLIYFSYDVKMKEKGDIPEGYSVSREKKERFSLILESASTNQTSMYLCASTSGNQPQHFGDGTRLSIL.

CDR3 DNA sequence: TGTGCCAGCACCCCCCGCGCTGAGGGGATAGAGCAGTTCTTC. Translating it yields CASTPRAEGIEQFF. The chain recombines TRBV7-2 with TRBJ2-1; D is possibly TRBD1 or TRBD2 (5 bases each). CDR3 length: 14 residues. V lost 7 bases and J 10 bases, leaving 20 bases between the germline ends. Germline V gene data show CDR1 as SGHTA and CDR2 as FQGNSA.

The chain joins TRBV7-8 to TRBJ1-3, with D unclear. The germline CDR1 and CDR2 sequences are SGHVS and FQNEAQ. Trimming cost V 5 bases and J 0 bases, with 17 bases left between them. The CDR3 length is 17 residues. CDR3 residues: CASSGYGGRASGNTIYF. Written as DNA, the CDR3 is TGTGCCAGCAGCGGGTACGGAGGGAGGGCCTCTGGAAACACCATATATTTT.

V and J are TRBV4-3 and TRBJ1-5; perhaps TRBD1 as D (5 bases). The CDR3 is 15 residues long. In germline, CDR1 is LGHNA, CDR2 YSLEER. V was shortened by 0 bases and J by 4 bases, with 10 bases between the two germline ends. CDR3 amino acids: CASSQDLGGNQPQHF. For the CDR3, the DNA is TGCGCCAGCAGCCAAGATCTCGGGGGGAATCAGCCCCAGCATTTT.